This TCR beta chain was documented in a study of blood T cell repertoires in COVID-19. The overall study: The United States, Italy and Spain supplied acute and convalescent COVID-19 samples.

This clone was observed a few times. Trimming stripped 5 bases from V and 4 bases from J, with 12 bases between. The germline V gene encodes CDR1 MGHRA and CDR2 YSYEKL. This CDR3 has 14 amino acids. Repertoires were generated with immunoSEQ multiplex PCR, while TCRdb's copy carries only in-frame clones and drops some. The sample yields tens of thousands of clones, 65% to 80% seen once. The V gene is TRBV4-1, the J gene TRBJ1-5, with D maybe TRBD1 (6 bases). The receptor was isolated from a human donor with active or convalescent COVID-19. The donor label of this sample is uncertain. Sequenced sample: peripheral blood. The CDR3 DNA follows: TGCGCCAGCAGCTCAATACAGGGAAATCAGCCCCAGCATTTT. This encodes CASSSIQGNQPQHF.